These 7 T cell receptor beta chains share one sample of origin, sequenced in a study of blood T cell repertoires in COVID-19. This table comes from immunoSEQ multiplex PCR, and its TCRdb copy is limited to in-frame clones, with some not included. The repertoire holds fewer than 75,000 clones, with nearly 90% as singletons. The sequenced material came from peripheral blood. These receptors originate from an elderly man with acute or convalescent COVID-19.

This clone appeared a single time. The rearrangement joins TRBV2 to TRBJ2-5; the D gene is possibly TRBD1 (6 bases). Trimming pared 4 bases from V and 5 bases from J, leaving 29 bases between. The CDR3 is 19 amino acids. Germline V CDR1 and CDR2: SNHLY, FYNNEI. The CDR3 DNA follows: TGTGCCAGCAGTGGGGCCTCTGGGGGCATAGGGCCTTCCAGGGAGACCCAGTACTTC. Translation: CASSGASGGIGPSRETQYF. Combining the CDR3 with reference TRBV2 and TRBJ2-5 gives the whole variable domain EPEVTQTPSHQVTQMGQEVILRCVPISNHLYFYWYRQILGQKVEFLVSFYNNEISEKSEIFDDQFSVERPDGSNFTLKIRSTKLEDSAMYFCASSGASGGIGPSRETQYFGPGTRLLVL.

The rearrangement joins TRBV3-1 (or the pseudogene TRBV3-2) to TRBJ1-5; D uncertain. CDR3 length: 12 amino acids. Trimming stripped 2 bases from V and 6 bases from J, with 5 bases between. CDR1 LGHDT and CDR2 YNNKEL come from the germline V gene (reference sequence). The CDR3 DNA reads TGTGCCAGCAGCCAACCGGGTCAGCCCCAGCATTTT. Its protein product is CASSQPGQPQHF.

The chain is built from TRBV5-4 and TRBJ1-2; 7 bases match TRBD1. From germline, CDR1 is SGHNT and CDR2 YYREEE (reference sequence). After removal of 4 bases from V and 5 bases from J, the junction contained 8 bases not matched to a gene. The CDR3 consists of 14 residues. This CDR3 reads CASSPPGQPYGYTF. The CDR3 bases are TGTGCCAGCAGCCCACCGGGACAGCCGTATGGCTACACCTTC.

The CDR3 spells CASSPAGDRDVSPLHF. The CDR3 DNA reads TGCGCCAGCAGCCCGGCTGGGGACAGGGATGTTTCACCCCTCCACTTT. This sequence joins TRBV5-1 and TRBJ1-6; 9 bases are shared with TRBD1. The CDR3 totals 16 residues. Germline V gene data show CDR1 as SGHRS and CDR2 as YFSETQ. V dropped 4 bases and J dropped 9; count of bases not matched to a gene: 11. Variable domain in full (rest from reference TRBV5-1 and TRBJ1-6): KAGVTQTPRYLIKTRGQQVTLSCSPISGHRSVSWYQQTPGQGLQFLFEYFSETQRNKGNFPGRFSGRQFSNSRSEMNVSTLELGDSALYLCASSPAGDRDVSPLHFGNGTRLTVT.

V and J are TRBV24-1 and TRBJ1-5, with 7 bases matching TRBD1. Germline CDR1 reads KGHDR; CDR2 reads SFDVKD. J lost 4 bases, V lost 4 bases, and 6 bases had no gene match. The CDR3 runs to 15 residues. The DNA for the CDR3 is TGTGCCACCAGTGACCCTGGACAGGCAAATCAGCCCCAGCATTTT. Translated, it gives CATSDPGQANQPQHF.

The chain joins TRBV30 to TRBJ1-1; the match to TRBD1 covers 9 bases. This CDR3 has 16 amino acids. The germline V gene encodes CDR1 GTSNPN and CDR2 SVGIG (reference sequence). The V segment lost 5 bases and the J segment 5 bases; nucleotides outside the gene matches: 15. CDR3 in amino acids: CAWAHTGGRGRTEAFF. The CDR3 nucleotides read TGTGCCTGGGCCCACACAGGGGGCAGAGGTAGGACTGAAGCTTTCTTT. The full variable domain, completed using reference TRBV30 and TRBJ1-1, is SQTIHQWPATLVQPVGSPLSLECTVEGTSNPNLYWYRQAAGRGLQLLFYSVGIGQISSEVPQNLSASRPQDRQFILSSKKLLLSDSGFYLCAWAHTGGRGRTEAFFGQGTRLTVV.

This sequence joins TRBV6-5 and TRBJ1-6; 10 positions agree with TRBD1. J gave up 12 bases and V 4 bases, and 9 bases lay outside the gene matches. CDR1 is MNHEY and CDR2 is SVGAGI in the germline V gene. There are 15 residues in the CDR3. Here the CDR3 reads CASSWGQGIIKPLHF. CDR3 DNA sequence: TGTGCCAGCAGTTGGGGACAGGGGATAATTAAACCCCTCCACTTT.